What follows are 9 T cell receptor beta chains derived from one specimen sequenced in a study of a mutant IDH1 vaccine in newly diagnosed glioma. TCRdb's copy holds only in-frame clones and misses some; the assay was immunoSEQ multiplex PCR. The table records tens of thousands of clones, 81% of them present only once. Stated time point: week 47, end of study. Alongside topical imiquimod, each dose of vaccine comprised 300 ug of mutant IDH1 20-mer peptide. These receptors' targets are unknown. This sample comprised PBMCs, obtained from a glioma patient whose treatment included an IDH1 peptide vaccine. The origin of the receptors is a man in his forties with glioma.

This rearrangement joins TRBV6-6 to TRBJ2-7; D unresolved. V dropped 4 bases and J dropped 2 bases, with 9 bases sitting between them. Germline CDR1 is MNHNY and CDR2 is SVGAGI (reference sequence). CDR3 length: 13 amino acids. The chain's CDR3 is CASSFGRAYEQYF. CDR3 in DNA: TGTGCCAGCAGTTTCGGCAGAGCCTACGAGCAGTACTTC.

The chain couples TRBV5-1 to TRBJ2-1; possibly TRBD2 for D (6 bases). The ends were cut back, 4 bases at V and 9 bases at J, with 14 bases in the middle. Germline CDR1 reads SGHRS; CDR2 reads YFSETQ. CDR3 length equals 13 residues. DNA for the CDR3: TGCGCCAGCAGCCTGGGTTCGGGGGTTGAGCAGTTCTTC. Amino acid sequence: CASSLGSGVEQFF.

This chain connects TRBV10-3 to TRBJ1-1, with TRBD1 identical over 7 bases. The junction had 8 bases not matched to a gene; V was cut back by 6 bases and J by 4 bases. The CDR3 consists of 14 residues. The V gene's germline CDR1 is ENHRY and CDR2 SYGVKD. CDR3 sequence reads: CAIRSGTVGTEAFF. CDR3 in DNA: TGTGCCATCAGGAGCGGGACAGTCGGCACTGAAGCTTTCTTT.

This clone showed up just a few times. The rearrangement uses TRBV2 and TRBJ1-1; TRBD1 matches at 8 bases. Germline trimming cut 4 bases from V and 6 bases from J; bases unmatched to any gene: 10. The CDR3 totals 15 residues. From germline, CDR1 is SNHLY and CDR2 FYNNEI. The CDR3 nucleotides read TGTGCCAGCAGTGCTAAAGGACAGGGAAGCGCTGAAGCTTTCTTT. Translation: CASSAKGQGSAEAFF.

This clone occurred a few times. V usage is TRBV30 and J usage is TRBJ1-4; D is uncertain. CDR1 and CDR2 (germline): GTSNPN, SVGIG (reference sequence). The V end lost 0 bases, the J end lost 1 base, and 9 bases lay between the germline ends. The CDR3 is made up of 15 amino acids. The CDR3 sequence is CAWSVLRRTNEKLFF. In DNA form, the CDR3 reads TGTGCCTGGAGTGTACTGAGAAGAACTAATGAAAAACTGTTTTTT. Using reference TRBV30 and TRBJ1-4 for the parts outside the CDR3, the full variable domain is SQTIHQWPATLVQPVGSPLSLECTVEGTSNPNLYWYRQAAGRGLQLLFYSVGIGQISSEVPQNLSASRPQDRQFILSSKKLLLSDSGFYLCAWSVLRRTNEKLFFGSGTQLSVL.

The chain couples TRBV27 to TRBJ2-7; D may match TRBD1 or TRBD2 (6 bases each). Looked up from germline, CDR1 is MNHEY and CDR2 is SMNVEV (reference sequence). V dropped 6 bases and J dropped 6 bases, with 21 bases sitting between them. This CDR3 spans 15 amino acids. The CDR3 loop is CASRPWGAPSSEQYF. In nucleotides, the CDR3 is TGTGCCAGCAGGCCCTGGGGGGCGCCTAGTTCCGAGCAGTACTTC.

V gene TRBV1 combines with J gene TRBJ2-7; the D call of TRBD1 is as the table states it, not checked on the DNA. TRBV1 is tagged as a pseudogene. The CDR3 is 13 residues long. In nucleotides, the CDR3 is TGCACCAGCAGCCACGAGGGGGAATACGAGCAGTACTTC. Translation: CTSSHEGEYEQYF.

The genes are TRBV28 and TRBJ1-1; TRBD1 agrees at 9 bases. The CDR3 has 15 residues. V gave up 3 bases and J gave up 11 bases; unmatched junction bases: 13. Looked up from germline, CDR1 is MDHEN and CDR2 is SYDVKM. The CDR3 sequence: CASSFRGQGIWSAFF. CDR3 DNA: TGTGCCAGCAGTTTCCGGGGACAGGGTATATGGTCCGCTTTCTTT. Drawing the rest from reference TRBV28 and TRBJ1-1, the complete variable domain is DVKVTQSSRYLVKRTGEKVFLECVQDMDHENMFWYRQDPGLGLRLIYFSYDVKMKEKGDIPEGYSVSREKKERFSLILESASTNQTSMYLCASSFRGQGIWSAFFGQGTRLTVV.

The chain has TRBV4-3 and TRBJ1-5; TRBD1 aligns across 10 bases. The V gene end was trimmed by 3 bases and the J gene end by 7 bases; junction bases not matched to a gene: 0. The CDR3 extends over 13 amino acids. CDR1 and CDR2 (germline): LGHNA, YSLEER. The CDR3 sequence is CASSQDRGQPQHF. The CDR3 bases are TGCGCCAGCAGCCAGGACAGGGGGCAGCCCCAGCATTTT.